A selection of T cell receptor beta chains follows, all from one sample in a study of blood T cell repertoires in COVID-19. TCRdb's table, derived via immunoSEQ multiplex PCR, lists solely in-frame clones and lacks some. The profile shows over 100,000 clones, approximately 78% of them singletons. Sequencing was carried out using peripheral blood. The receptors were sampled from a man in his 70s with acute or convalescent COVID-19. Each CDR3 is given with its conserved first and last residue. The D gene is left open where the match is weak. A clone size is listed for some rows: how often the clone was seen (once, few, many), or a class if it is expanded.

abundance,len,d_gene,v_gene,j_gene,CDR3aa,CDR3nt
-,16,TRBD1,TRBV5-1,TRBJ2-3,CASSFQGVGGTDTQYF,TGCGCCAGCAGCTTCCAGGGGGTTGGGGGCACAGATACGCAGTATTTT
once,16,TRBD1,TRBV27,TRBJ2-3,CASSSKPGQMTDTQYF,TGTGCCAGCAGTTCAAAACCGGGACAGATGACAGATACGCAGTATTTT
few,16,-,TRBV19,TRBJ1-5,CASIQRRNELNQPQHF,TGTGCCAGTATCCAACGCCGTAACGAGTTGAACCAGCCCCAGCATTTT
-,14,-,TRBV12-5,TRBJ1-1,CASGAQGTNTEAFF,TGTGCTAGTGGTGCACAGGGAACGAACACTGAAGCTTTCTTT
once,15,TRBD1,TRBV7-9,TRBJ1-1,CASSLSQGKATEAFF,TGTGCCAGCAGCTTGTCACAGGGGAAGGCAACTGAAGCTTTCTTT
once,16,TRBD1,TRBV6-6,TRBJ2-5,CASNSPETGVRETQYF,TGTGCCAGCAATTCCCCGGAGACAGGGGTACGGGAGACCCAGTACTTC
few,15,-,TRBV11-1,TRBJ1-1,CASSPMGLMNTEAFF,TGTGCCAGCAGCCCGATGGGACTCATGAACACTGAAGCTTTCTTT
-,15,-,TRBV5-4,TRBJ2-2,CASSLAGGRTGELFF,TGTGCCAGCAGCTTGGCCGGGGGGCGAACCGGGGAGCTGTTTTTT
-,15,-,TRBV5-1,TRBJ2-7,CASSAGQFSSYEQYF,TGCGCCAGCAGCGCGGGACAGTTCAGCTCCTACGAGCAGTACTTC
-,13,-,TRBV18,TRBJ1-1,CASSPNGQTEAFF,TGTGCCAGCTCACCCAACGGACAGACTGAAGCTTTCTTT
few,11,-,TRBV20-1,TRBJ2-7,CSARVQYEQYF,TGCAGTGCTAGAGTACAGTACGAGCAGTACTTC
-,13,-,TRBV12-5,TRBJ2-3,CASGSSGTDTQYF,TGTGCTAGTGGTTCCTCCGGCACAGATACGCAGTATTTT
-,15,-,TRBV7-8,TRBJ1-1,CASSPTEKRRGEAFF,TGTGCCAGCAGCCCAACCGAGAAACGTCGGGGTGAAGCTTTCTTT
-,20,TRBD2,TRBV5-1,TRBJ2-1,CASSLRGAGTSGSSYNEQFF,TGCGCCAGCAGCTTGAGAGGAGCCGGGACTAGCGGGAGCTCCTACAATGAGCAGTTCTTC
once,15,TRBD2,TRBV9,TRBJ2-1,CASSVASGSFGEQFF,TGTGCCAGCAGCGTAGCTAGCGGGAGTTTTGGTGAGCAGTTCTTC
few,14,-,TRBV6-5,TRBJ2-7,CASRPTKGSYEQYF,TGTGCCAGCAGGCCTACCAAGGGGTCCTACGAGCAGTACTTC
-,13,-,TRBV28,TRBJ1-1,CASSLLVNTEAFF,TGTGCCAGCAGTTTACTCGTGAACACTGAAGCTTTCTTT
-,14,-,TRBV28,TRBJ1-2,CASGFRDIRGGYTF,TGTGCCAGCGGCTTCCGGGACATCCGGGGCGGCTACACCTTC
-,16,TRBD1,TRBV2,TRBJ1-5,CASSTLSSGGSQPQHF,TGTGCCAGCAGTACGTTAAGTTCAGGGGGCTCTCAGCCCCAGCATTTT
-,15,TRBD2,TRBV10-3,TRBJ2-7,CAIGGTSGSYYEQYF,TGTGCCATCGGGGGGACTAGCGGGTCATACTACGAGCAGTACTTC
-,13,-,TRBV7-9,TRBJ1-1,CASSLGQNTEAFF,TGTGCCAGCAGCTTAGGGCAGAACACTGAAGCTTTCTTT
-,13,TRBD2,TRBV27,TRBJ2-7,CASSLGTTYEQYF,TGTGCCAGCAGCCTAGGGACTACCTACGAGCAGTACTTC
-,14,TRBD1,TRBV12-5,TRBJ1-1,CASREQGAYTEAFF,TGTGCTAGCCGGGAACAGGGGGCGTACACTGAAGCTTTCTTT
-,13,TRBD1,TRBV30,TRBJ2-7,CAWGGQGSYEQYF,TGTGCCTGGGGGGGACAGGGTTCCTACGAGCAGTACTTC
-,13,TRBD1,TRBV28,TRBJ1-5,CASRTGSNQPQHF,TGTGCCAGTAGGACAGGGTCGAATCAGCCCCAGCATTTT
-,12,-,TRBV20-1,TRBJ2-5,CSASLGEETQYF,TGCAGTGCTAGTTTAGGGGAAGAGACCCAGTACTTC
-,14,-,TRBV2,TRBJ1-5,CASSEREGNQPQHF,TGTGCCAGCAGTGAGAGGGAGGGCAATCAGCCCCAGCATTTT
-,15,-,TRBV6-5,TRBJ1-5,CASRIQAESGQPQHF,TGTGCCAGCAGGATACAGGCGGAGTCGGGTCAGCCCCAGCATTTT
-,15,-,TRBV19,TRBJ1-5,CASKGVERRNQPQHF,TGTGCCAGTAAGGGGGTCGAGAGGCGCAATCAGCCCCAGCATTTT
-,15,-,TRBV11-2,TRBJ2-3,CASTWAGTKTDTQYF,TGTGCCAGCACCTGGGCCGGGACAAAAACAGATACGCAGTATTTT
once,15,-,TRBV10-3,TRBJ1-1,CAISPQVHMNTEAFF,TGTGCCATCAGTCCGCAGGTCCACATGAACACTGAAGCTTTCTTT
-,14,-,TRBV3-1/TRBV3-2,TRBJ1-2,CASSQGGVVEGYTF,TGTGCCAGCAGCCAAGGAGGAGTGGTAGAAGGCTACACCTTC
once,12,-,TRBV5-1,TRBJ2-7,CASNPGGVEQYF,TGCGCCAGCAACCCCGGCGGGGTCGAGCAGTACTTC
-,14,-,TRBV10-3,TRBJ2-1,CAIKGVNPNNEQFF,TGTGCCATCAAAGGGGTAAATCCCAACAATGAGCAGTTCTTC
-,17,-,TRBV11-1,TRBJ2-5,CASSLANGARVQETQYF,TGTGCCAGCAGCTTAGCGAATGGGGCTCGGGTCCAAGAGACCCAGTACTTC
-,15,TRBD1,TRBV5-8,TRBJ1-2,CASSSNGQGDYGYTF,TGTGCCAGCAGCTCAAATGGACAGGGAGACTATGGCTACACCTTC
-,13,-,TRBV30,TRBJ2-7,CAWRYASSYEQYF,TGTGCCTGGAGGTACGCTAGCTCCTACGAGCAGTACTTC
once,16,TRBD1,TRBV25-1,TRBJ1-2,CASSPRGQPMGYGYTF,TGTGCCAGCAGCCCCCGGGGACAGCCCATGGGGTATGGCTACACCTTC
-,14,-,TRBV10-3,TRBJ2-1,CAISGQADGNEQFF,TGTGCCATCAGTGGACAGGCCGATGGGAATGAGCAGTTCTTC